The 24 T cell receptor beta chains listed next were all sequenced from one sample in a study of tumor-infiltrating lymphocytes in primary liver carcinoma (dated by TCRdb to about 2017). Blood RNA was extracted from unsorted whole blood with TRIzol reagent; germline DNA came from the DNeasy Blood & Tissue kit. Instrument on record: Illumina HiSeq 2500. Using a constant-region primer and ProtoScript II reverse transcriptase, TCRbeta-specific cDNA was reverse-transcribed from 500 ng total RNA. Construction of the TCRbeta libraries relied on three nested rounds of multiplex PCR, following a slightly modified ARM-PCR procedure. Each of the first two PCR rounds ran for approximately 10 cycles and used multiplex TRBV1-TRBV30 forward primers together with a Cbeta reverse primer. TCRdb itself trimmed the public reads at Q25 with fastp, ran MiXCR and retained productive beta chains. Rows are unified per CDR3 protein, each entry keeping the most common DNA and genes. This sample gives about 300,000 distinct CDR3 sequences in total; approximately 65% of them show up just once. The top ten constitute roughly 9% of the sample.

Sequencing was performed on peripheral blood. Receptors originate from a man in his forties with primary liver carcinoma and hepatitis B virus infection.

With regard to this clonotype: An end of the junction does not agree with germline; a read error may underlie this. The chain couples TRBV2 to TRBJ2-2, with a tentative D call TRBD1 (6 bases). The CDR3 is 15 amino acids. Germline loops: CDR1 SNHLY, CDR2 FYNNEI. CDR3 region: CASILDRTYTGKLFF. The CDR3 nucleotides read TGTGCCAGCATTCTCGACAGGACTTACACCGGGAAGCTGTTTTTT.

The chain links TRBV30 to TRBJ1-1, with D uncertain. Germline V gene lookup returns CDR1 GTSNPN and CDR2 SVGIG (reference sequence). The CDR3 spans 13 residues. Trimming pared 4 bases from V and 4 bases from J, leaving 13 bases between. CDR3 bases: TGTGCCTGGACTGTACTTCGTTCCACTGAAGCTTTCTTT. It specifies CAWTVLRSTEAFF.

Points on this clonotype: The CDR3 does not close with the conserved phenylalanine or tryptophan, likely indicating a read error. The DNA is omitted, as the CDR3 cannot be located on it reliably, and the CDR3 follows TCRdb's listing. V usage is TRBV11-2 and J usage is TRBJ2-7; the D call in the table, TRBD1, was not verified against the DNA. Germline values: CDR1 SGHAT, CDR2 FQNNGV. The CDR3 has 13 amino acids, counting both end residues. CDR3 loop: CASSYGASYEQHI.

Comment on this clonotype: Here the CDR3 omits its conserved ending phenylalanine or tryptophan, so a read error is the likely source. The chain joins TRBV11-2 to TRBJ2-7; D not resolved. CDR1 SGHAT and CDR2 FQNNGV come from the germline V gene. This CDR3 comprises 17 residues. The CDR3 region is CANSLSSSLAYIHEQYL. CDR3 nucleotides: TGTGCCAACAGCTTATCCTCGTCTCTGGCGTATATCCACGAGCAGTACTTA.

Notes on this clonotype: A much more abundant neighbour one base away suggests this may be a read error. V is TRBV4-3 and J is TRBJ1-6; D uncertain. Germline CDR1 is LGHNA and CDR2 is YSLEER. This CDR3 has 16 amino acids. The DNA of the CDR3 is TGCGCCAGCAGCGAAGAGCGAGGGTCTGGTGGGTTCCCCCTCCACTTT. Its translation is CASSEERGSGGFPLHF.

In its sample, this clonotype was seen a few times. The genes are TRBV6-2 or TRBV6-3 and TRBJ2-3; D is uncertain. Looked up from germline, CDR1 is MNHEY and CDR2 is SVGEGT. The CDR3 has 18 amino acids. Trimming shortened V by 6 bases and J by 2 bases, and 24 bases separated the two germline ends. The CDR3 is CASSALGSETVYTDTQYF. The CDR3 coding sequence is TGTGCCAGCAGCGCCCTGGGTTCTGAAACGGTATACACAGATACGCAGTATTTT.

On this clonotype: A much larger clonotype is one base distant, so this may be a read error. The gene calls are TRBV28 and TRBJ2-7; 13 nucleotides agree with TRBD2. The junction had 17 bases not matched to a gene; V was cut back by 5 bases and J by 1 base. From germline, CDR1 is MDHEN and CDR2 SYDVKM. This CDR3 spans 20 amino acids. CDR3 in DNA: TGTGCCAGCAGTCTCCCCTATGGACTAGCGGGAGTACGCCGATCCTACGAGCAGTACTTC. Residues: CASSLPYGLAGVRRSYEQYF.

Worth noting for this clonotype: This sequence may be a read error, since a much larger clone differs from it by one base. The V and J genes are TRBV6-6 and TRBJ2-5; 11 bases fit TRBD2. The CDR3 consists of 16 residues. Germline V gives CDR1 MNHNY, CDR2 SVGAGI (reference sequence). DNA of the CDR3: TGTGTCAGCAGTCCACTAGCGGGAGTCCCCCAAGAGACCCAGTACTTC. Residues: CVSSPLAGVPQETQYF.

This clonotype was found many times. The rearrangement joins TRBV6-2 or TRBV6-3 to TRBJ2-5; no reliable D call. V was cut by 8 bases and J by 2 bases, with 15 bases left in between. The CDR3 has 14 amino acids. Germline V gives CDR1 MNHEY, CDR2 SVGEGT. The CDR3 loop reads CASGRPAVQETQYF. CDR3 nucleotide sequence: TGTGCCAGCGGAAGGCCTGCGGTACAAGAGACCCAGTACTTC.

A remark on this clonotype: At one end the junction does not follow the germline gene, possibly because of a read error. V gene TRBV28 combines with J gene TRBJ2-6; 8 bases map to TRBD1. The CDR3 sequence is 17 residues long. Germline CDR1 MDHEN, CDR2 SYDVKM. CDR3 coding DNA: TGTGCCAGCATAGAGGGACAGGTTCCTTCTGAGGCCAACGTCCTGACTTTC. Its protein is CASIEGQVPSEANVLTF. Together with reference TRBV28 and TRBJ2-6, the CDR3 gives the full variable domain: DVKVTQSSRYLVKRTGEKVFLECVQDMDHENMFWYRQDPGLGLRLIYFSYDVKMKEKGDIPEGYSVSREKKERFSLILESASTNQTSMYLCASIEGQVPSEANVLTFGAGSRLTVL.

Regarding this clonotype: It may be a read error: a sequence one base away is much more abundant. The chain couples TRBV4-3 to TRBJ2-5, with D possibly TRBD2 on 6 matching bases. The CDR3 consists of 15 residues. Germline CDR1 reads LGHNA; CDR2 reads YSLEER. The CDR3 nucleotides are TGCGCCAGCAGCCAAGGGATGACGGGAGAAGAGACCCAGAACTTC. As protein: CASSQGMTGEETQNF.

A word on this clonotype: A read error may produce the germline difference seen at one junction end. This rearrangement joins TRBV19 to TRBJ2-5; D remains unclear. Germline values: CDR1 LNHDA, CDR2 SQIVND (reference sequence). The CDR3 contains 13 residues. CDR3: CASSIWVTETQYF. The CDR3 region has the DNA TGTGCCAGCAGTATTTGGGTGACGGAGACCCAGTACTTC.

Of note for this clonotype: A read error may produce the germline difference seen at one junction end. The rearrangement uses TRBV5-4 and TRBJ2-2, with D possibly being TRBD1 or TRBD2 (5 bases each). Germline CDR1 and CDR2: SGHNT and YYREEE (reference sequence). The CDR3 loop spans 14 amino acids. The CDR3 sequence: CASNLETRGGELFF. DNA of the CDR3: TGTGCCAGCAACTTGGAGACGAGGGGCGGGGAGCTGTTTTTT.

CDR3 nucleotide sequence: TGTGCCAGCAGTGAAGTGGTGTCTAGAGTAGACACAGATACGCAGTATTTT. Encoded protein: CASSEVVSRVDTDTQYF. The chain is built from TRBV6-1 and TRBJ2-3, with no clear D. Per germline, CDR1 MNHNS and CDR2 SASEGT. V lost 1 base and J 2 bases, leaving 16 bases between the germline ends. CDR3 size: 17 residues.

With respect to this clonotype: The CDR3 ends on some other residue instead of the conserved phenylalanine or tryptophan, so this is likely a read error. The V and J genes are TRBV5-4 and TRBJ2-2, with 9 bases fitting TRBD2. The CDR3 sequence is 17 residues long. The junction had 13 bases not matched to a gene; V was cut back by 3 bases and J by 7 bases. CDR1 and CDR2 (germline): SGHNT, YYREEE (reference sequence). The CDR3 DNA follows: TGTGCCAGCAGCTGGGGGGTTAGCGGGAGAAGTAACGGGGAGCTGTTTTCT. It yields the protein CASSWGVSGRSNGELFS.

In regard to this clonotype: This could be a read error, since a much larger clone is one nucleotide away. Here the CDR3 omits its conserved ending phenylalanine or tryptophan, so a read error is the likely source. V is TRBV6-1 and J is TRBJ1-1, with D possibly being TRBD1 (6 bases). This CDR3 comprises 15 residues. The V and J ends lost 7 bases and 2 bases respectively, with 17 bases between them. Germline loops: CDR1 MNHNS, CDR2 SASEGT. CDR3 in amino acids: CASIFTGLGNTEAFL. The CDR3 DNA is TGTGCCAGCATTTTTACAGGGTTGGGAAACACTGAAGCTTTCCTT.

Turning to this clonotype: Relative to the germline gene, one junction end is altered; a read error may explain this. CDR3 sequence reads: CACSSTNEGTDTQHF. CDR3 DNA sequence: TGTGCCTGCAGCTCCACTAACGAGGGCACAGATACGCAGCATTTT. V and J are TRBV5-5 and TRBJ2-3; D remains unclear. The end of the DNA is better explained by TRBJ1-5, so the J call may be wrong. The CDR3 is 15 residues long. Germline CDR1 SGHKS, CDR2 YYEKEE (reference sequence).

A remark on this clonotype: At one boundary the junction diverges from the germline segment, which might be a read error. The J gene is TRBJ2-7, the V gene TRBV11-2; the D is unclear. The CDR3 is made up of 14 amino acids. Germline loops: CDR1 SGHAT, CDR2 FQNNGV. This CDR3 is CASSSIDSSYEEYF. The CDR3 DNA is TGTGCCAGCAGCTCAATTGATTCCTCCTACGAGGAGTACTTC.

About this clonotype: This may be a read error, as it is one base from a much larger clone. The chain couples TRBV6-2 or TRBV6-3 to TRBJ2-4, with D perhaps matching TRBD2 (6 bases). CDR3 length equals 14 residues. Germline V gene lookup returns CDR1 MNHEY and CDR2 SVGEGT. The CDR3 protein is CASRYSASANIQYF. In DNA, the CDR3 is TGTGCCAGCCGTTACTCAGCTAGCGCCAACATTCAGTACTTC.

Comment on this clonotype: A much larger clone lies one base from this, so it may be a read error. The final CDR3 position lacks the conserved phenylalanine or tryptophan, pointing to a likely read error. The V and J genes are TRBV12-3 or TRBV12-4 and TRBJ1-5; no clear D. The V and J ends lost 0 bases and 11 bases respectively, with 14 bases between them. The CDR3 runs to 14 residues. The CDR3 DNA is TGTGCCAGCAGTTTAGCGGGAACCGGGAGCGCCCAGCATTCT. This sequence encodes CASSLAGTGSAQHS.

The CDR3 is CASSSRGGRETQYF. In nucleotides, the CDR3 is TGTGCCAGCAGCTCCCGGGGAGGTAGGGAGACCCAGTACTTC. The chain couples TRBV6-1 to TRBJ2-5, with D tentatively TRBD2 (6 bases). The CDR3 is 14 residues long. Germline V CDR1 and CDR2: MNHNS, SASEGT. Trimming removed 6 bases from V and 5 bases from J, with 16 bases in between.

The chain couples TRBV19 to TRBJ1-2; a weak D match, TRBD1 (5 bases). This CDR3 has 12 residues. V lost 8 bases, J lost 4 bases, and 11 bases lay in between. Germline V gene data show CDR1 as LNHDA and CDR2 as SQIVND (reference sequence). The CDR3 sequence: CASSTEVYGYTF. CDR3 DNA sequence: TGTGCCAGTTCGACAGAAGTCTATGGCTACACCTTC.

The chain is built from TRBV11-1 and TRBJ2-7; TRBD1 matches 10 bases. Germline CDR1 SGHAT, CDR2 FQDESV (reference sequence). The CDR3 extends over 13 amino acids. J gave up 7 bases and V 9 bases, and 9 bases lay outside the gene matches. CDR3 in amino acids: CASSARTGGEQYF. CDR3 DNA: TGTGCCAGTAGCGCCAGGACAGGGGGGGAGCAGTACTTC.

Concerning this clonotype itself: Given a much more abundant clone one base away, this may be a read error. The V and J genes are TRBV6-1 and TRBJ1-2, with TRBD1 matching 7 bases. In germline, CDR1 is MNHNS, CDR2 SASEGT. The CDR3 runs to 14 residues. V was pared by 11 bases and J by 4 bases, with 13 bases of the junction left unmatched. As DNA, the CDR3 is TGTGCCGGCCAACAGCCGACAGGGCTCTATGGCTACACCTTC. Protein sequence: CAGQQPTGLYGYTF.